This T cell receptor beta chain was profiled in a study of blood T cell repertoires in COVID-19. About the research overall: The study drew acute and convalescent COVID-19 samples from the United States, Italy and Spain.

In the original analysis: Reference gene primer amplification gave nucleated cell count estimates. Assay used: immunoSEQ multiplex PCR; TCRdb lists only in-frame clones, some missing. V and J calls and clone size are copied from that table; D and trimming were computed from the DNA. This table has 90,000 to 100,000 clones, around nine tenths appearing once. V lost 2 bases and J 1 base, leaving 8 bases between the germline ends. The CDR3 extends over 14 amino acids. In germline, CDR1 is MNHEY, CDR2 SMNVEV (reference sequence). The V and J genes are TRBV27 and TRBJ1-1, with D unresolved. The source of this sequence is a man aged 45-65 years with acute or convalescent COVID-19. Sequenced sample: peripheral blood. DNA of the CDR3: TGTGCCAGCAGTTTAGGACTGACGAACACTGAAGCTTTCTTT. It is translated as CASSLGLTNTEAFF.